The 13 T cell receptor beta chains below all came from one sample that was sequenced in a study of cytomegalovirus exposure and HLA in healthy donors. In the PCR, 60 Vbeta and 13 Jbeta primers were used. Here immunoSEQ multiplex PCR was the method, and the copy in TCRdb shows in-frame clones only, minus some. The data contain 150,000 to 200,000 clones, 70% to 90% of them seen just once; the ten biggest clones take up about 2.4%. The sequenced sample was PBMCs. The source of these receptors is a male donor in good health and CMV-seronegative.

The gene calls are TRBV7-9 and TRBJ2-7; TRBD1 agrees at 11 bases. This CDR3 is 17 amino acids long. Germline V gene lookup returns CDR1 SEHNR and CDR2 FQNEAQ (reference sequence). Unmatched junction bases numbered 10, after V lost 0 bases and J lost 6 bases. The DNA of the CDR3 is TGTGCCAGCAGCTTAGCAACGGGGGGGACAGGGGGTTCCGAGCAGTACTTC. Its protein product is CASSLATGGTGGSEQYF.

The genes are TRBV15 and TRBJ1-6, with a possible D match to TRBD1 (6 bases). The CDR3 sequence is 16 residues long. Germline CDR1 reads LNHNV; CDR2 reads YYDKDF (reference sequence). V lost 1 base, J lost 7 bases, and 14 bases lay in between. In DNA form, the CDR3 reads TGTGCCACCAGCAGAGGGATACAGGGCGCAAATTCACCCCTCCACTTT. Translation: CATSRGIQGANSPLHF.

CDR3 DNA sequence: TGTGCCAGCAGCTTAGTGGCGAGCGGACTCACAGATACGCAGTATTTT. Encoded protein: CASSLVASGLTDTQYF. V gene TRBV7-9 combines with J gene TRBJ2-3; D perhaps matches TRBD2 (5 bases). CDR1 is SEHNR, CDR2 FQNEAQ, per germline (reference sequence). The CDR3 is made up of 16 amino acids. V shed 1 base and J shed 2 bases, with 13 bases lying between them.

Comment on this clone: Distinct nucleotide sequences in the sample also encode this CDR3. The chain combines TRBV5-1 with TRBJ1-5; a possible D gene is TRBD1 (6 bases). Germline assignment: CDR1 SGHRS and CDR2 YFSETQ. Deletions cut 2 bases from V and 3 bases from J, with 15 bases between. CDR3 length: 16 amino acids. In DNA form, the CDR3 reads TGCGCCAGCAGCTTAGAAACGGGACAAGACAATCAGCCCCAGCATTTT. It is translated as CASSLETGQDNQPQHF.

The chain couples TRBV9 to TRBJ2-1, with TRBD1 matching over 9 bases. Germline lookup yields CDR1 SGDLS and CDR2 YYNGEE. Germline trimming cut 0 bases from V and 6 bases from J; bases unmatched to any gene: 7. The CDR3 is 16 residues long. Here the CDR3 DNA reads TGTGCCAGCAGCGTAGGGATGGGACAGGGAGCCAATGAGCAGTTCTTC. Translated, it gives CASSVGMGQGANEQFF.

The genes are TRBV19 and TRBJ1-4; TRBD1 might be the D (6 bases). Germline values: CDR1 LNHDA, CDR2 SQIVND (reference sequence). V shed 10 bases and J shed 11 bases, with 17 bases lying between them. CDR3 length equals 12 residues. Written as DNA, the CDR3 is TGTGCCATATCGGGGGGGGGCTGGAAACTGTTTTTT. Its protein product is CAISGGGWKLFF.

The CDR3 loop reads CASSLFGGAQETQYF. The CDR3 DNA reads as TGTGCCAGCAGTTTATTCGGGGGGGCCCAAGAGACCCAGTACTTC. The chain uses TRBV27 and TRBJ2-5; 8 nucleotides match TRBD2. J lost 1 base, V lost 1 base, and 2 bases had no gene match. Germline V gene lookup returns CDR1 MNHEY and CDR2 SMNVEV (reference sequence). The CDR3 consists of 15 residues.

The rearrangement links TRBV5-4 to TRBJ2-5, with TRBD1 matching 10 bases. Trimming at V came to 7 bases and at J to 1 base, leaving 7 bases not matched to a gene. Germline CDR1 is SGHNT and CDR2 is YYREEE (reference sequence). The CDR3 length is 15 residues. The CDR3 nucleotides are TGTGCCAGCGCTGAGGGACAGGGGCCCCAAGAGACCCAGTACTTC. Encoded protein: CASAEGQGPQETQYF.

The chain joins TRBV18 to TRBJ1-3, with TRBD1 matching over 7 bases. CDR3 length equals 15 residues. With 1 base clipped from V and 8 bases from J, the junction kept 8 bases outside the gene matches. Germline-derived CDR1 and CDR2 are KGHSH and LQKENI. CDR3 DNA sequence: TGTGCCAGCTCACCACTGGGACAGCCTCGAGACACCATATATTTT. Residues: CASSPLGQPRDTIYF.

The V and J genes are TRBV6-1 and TRBJ2-1, with D maybe TRBD1 (5 bases). Germline CDR1 is MNHNS and CDR2 is SASEGT. The CDR3 spans 17 residues. V dropped 1 base and J dropped 0 bases, with 13 bases sitting between them. The chain's CDR3 is CASSEGPGQNSYNEQFF. Here the CDR3 DNA reads TGTGCCAGCAGTGAAGGACCAGGGCAGAACTCCTACAATGAGCAGTTCTTC.

The chain links TRBV25-1 to TRBJ2-1; D possibly corresponds to TRBD1 (5 bases). Germline CDR1 is MGHDK and CDR2 is SYGVNS. Trimming removed 1 base from V and 10 bases from J, with 20 bases in between. The CDR3 extends over 16 amino acids. The CDR3 is CASSESKGRDAEEQFF. As DNA, the CDR3 is TGTGCCAGCAGTGAATCTAAGGGCAGGGATGCCGAGGAGCAGTTCTTC.

J is TRBJ2-2 and V is TRBV9; 7 bases are a match to TRBD2. In germline, CDR1 is SGDLS, CDR2 YYNGEE. The CDR3 consists of 15 residues. The trim removed 1 base at V and 7 bases at J, leaving 7 bases unmatched. The chain's CDR3 is CASSVLTSANGELFF. In nucleotides, the CDR3 is TGTGCCAGCAGCGTACTCACTAGCGCTAACGGGGAGCTGTTTTTT.

The V call is TRBV7-6, the J call TRBJ2-5, with a weak D call TRBD2 (6 bases). The J call may be incorrect, as the DNA end agrees better with TRBJ2-7. From germline, CDR1 is SGHVS and CDR2 FNYEAQ. This CDR3 spans 13 amino acids. CDR3 sequence (DNA): TGTGCCAGCAGTAACGAGAGGGGAGGCGAGCAGTACTTC. Translated: CASSNERGGEQYF.